The rows below give T cell receptor beta chains drawn from one sample of a study of naive and memory T cell subsets. TCRdb ran MiXCR on the UMI-ligation and nested PCR reads and lists one entry per CDR3 protein. The repertoire holds some 150,000 distinct CDR3 sequences, with 15% to 20% as singletons. Sequenced input: naive CD4+ T cells from blood. The receptors shown here come from a human donor in good health. Both conserved end residues are part of each CDR3. Each record gives: clone size, V gene, D gene, J gene, CDR3 DNA, CDR3 protein. D genes are given only for firm matches. The size field is filled for only some rows; it gives once, few, many or a size class.

abundance: .; v_gene: TRBV2; d_gene: .; j_gene: TRBJ2-6; CDR3nt: TGTGCCAGCAGTGTTGACTCCCCCGCGTCCGGGGCCAACGTCCTGACTTTC; CDR3aa: CASSVDSPASGANVLTF
abundance: few; v_gene: TRBV28; d_gene: TRBD1; j_gene: TRBJ2-7; CDR3nt: TGTGCCAGCAGTTGGTTGGGACAGGGCGACTACGAGCAGTACTTC; CDR3aa: CASSWLGQGDYEQYF
abundance: few; v_gene: TRBV2; d_gene: .; j_gene: TRBJ1-5; CDR3nt: TGTGCCAGCAGTGAAGGTCGGGGTGCTCAGCCCCAGCATTTT; CDR3aa: CASSEGRGAQPQHF
abundance: few; v_gene: TRBV24-1; d_gene: TRBD1; j_gene: TRBJ2-2; CDR3nt: TGTGCCACCAGTGACACCGGGACAGGGTTTGGTTACTCCGGGGAGCTGTTTTTT; CDR3aa: CATSDTGTGFGYSGELFF
abundance: .; v_gene: TRBV20-1; d_gene: TRBD2; j_gene: TRBJ2-3; CDR3nt: TGCAGTGCTAGAGGGACTAGCGGGCCGACAGATACGCAGTATTTT; CDR3aa: CSARGTSGPTDTQYF
abundance: .; v_gene: TRBV7-2; d_gene: TRBD2; j_gene: TRBJ2-7; CDR3nt: TGTGCCAGCAGCCATGGGGGGGGACGGAGCTCCTACGAGCAGTACTTC; CDR3aa: CASSHGGGRSSYEQYF
abundance: few; v_gene: TRBV30; d_gene: .; j_gene: TRBJ1-1; CDR3nt: TGTGCCTGGAGTCCCTCAGGTAACACTGAAGCTTTCTTT; CDR3aa: CAWSPSGNTEAFF
abundance: few; v_gene: TRBV2; d_gene: .; j_gene: TRBJ2-5; CDR3nt: TGTGCCAGCAGTAGAGGGACGGTGAACGTGGAGACCCAGTACTTC; CDR3aa: CASSRGTVNVETQYF
abundance: .; v_gene: TRBV18; d_gene: TRBD1; j_gene: TRBJ2-2; CDR3nt: TGTGCCAGCTCACCACCTCTTGGGACAGGGGGCCTCACCGGGGAGCTGTTTTTT; CDR3aa: CASSPPLGTGGLTGELFF
abundance: .; v_gene: TRBV6-6; d_gene: .; j_gene: TRBJ2-7; CDR3nt: TGTGCCAGCTCGGACTTTTACGAGCAGTACTTC; CDR3aa: CASSDFYEQYF
abundance: few; v_gene: TRBV6-5; d_gene: TRBD1; j_gene: TRBJ1-6; CDR3nt: TGTGCCAGCAGTTACAAAAGTTGGACAGGGGTCTCACCCCTCCACTTT; CDR3aa: CASSYKSWTGVSPLHF
abundance: few; v_gene: TRBV12-3/TRBV12-4; d_gene: TRBD1; j_gene: TRBJ2-3; CDR3nt: TGTGCCAGCAGTGAGACAGGGCGTAGTGCTACGCAGTATTTT; CDR3aa: CASSETGRSATQYF
abundance: few; v_gene: TRBV5-6; d_gene: .; j_gene: TRBJ2-3; CDR3nt: TGTGCCAGCAGCTTGGAACGGTCCAACACAGATACGCAGTATTTT; CDR3aa: CASSLERSNTDTQYF
abundance: few; v_gene: TRBV6-6; d_gene: TRBD1; j_gene: TRBJ2-2; CDR3nt: TGTGCCAGCACGGACAGGCAGAACACCGGGGAGCTGTTTTTT; CDR3aa: CASTDRQNTGELFF
abundance: few; v_gene: TRBV7-2; d_gene: TRBD2; j_gene: TRBJ2-1; CDR3nt: TGTGCCAGCAGCTCGGAAGGACTAGCGGCCTACAATGAGCAGTTCTTC; CDR3aa: CASSSEGLAAYNEQFF
abundance: .; v_gene: TRBV5-4; d_gene: .; j_gene: TRBJ1-2; CDR3nt: TGTGCCAGCAGCTTAATCGACCCAGGGGACGGCTACACCTTC; CDR3aa: CASSLIDPGDGYTF
abundance: few; v_gene: TRBV27; d_gene: .; j_gene: TRBJ2-1; CDR3nt: TGTGCCAGCAGTTTATCGTGGGGAGCGAATGAGCAGTTCTTC; CDR3aa: CASSLSWGANEQFF
abundance: .; v_gene: TRBV5-1; d_gene: .; j_gene: TRBJ1-4; CDR3nt: TGCGCCAGCGGCCCGGAGGGTGGGAATGAAAAACTGTTTTTT; CDR3aa: CASGPEGGNEKLFF
abundance: many; v_gene: TRBV5-1; d_gene: TRBD2; j_gene: TRBJ2-3; CDR3nt: TGCGCCAGCAGTTACGGACTAGCGGGAGTTTCAGATACGCAGTATTTT; CDR3aa: CASSYGLAGVSDTQYF
abundance: .; v_gene: TRBV29-1; d_gene: TRBD2; j_gene: TRBJ2-7; CDR3nt: TGCAGCGTTGGGGGTTCAGTTCGAGCGGGAGCAGGGGAGCAGTACTTC; CDR3aa: CSVGGSVRAGAGEQYF
abundance: .; v_gene: TRBV11-2; d_gene: TRBD2; j_gene: TRBJ2-1; CDR3nt: TGTGCCAGCAGTTACGGACTAGCGGGTCAGAGCTCCTACAATGAGCAGTTCTTC; CDR3aa: CASSYGLAGQSSYNEQFF
abundance: .; v_gene: TRBV6-1; d_gene: TRBD1; j_gene: TRBJ1-1; CDR3nt: TGTGCCAGCAACCCGGCAGGGGGCGAGAATGAAGCTTTCTTT; CDR3aa: CASNPAGGENEAFF
abundance: .; v_gene: TRBV5-1; d_gene: TRBD1; j_gene: TRBJ2-5; CDR3nt: TGCGCCAGCAGCTTGACAGGGGGGTACCAAGAGACCCAGTACTTC; CDR3aa: CASSLTGGYQETQYF
abundance: .; v_gene: TRBV6-5; d_gene: TRBD2; j_gene: TRBJ2-1; CDR3nt: TGTGCCAGCAGTCGACGGACTAGCGGGATGGGGAGGGATGAGCAGTTCTTC; CDR3aa: CASSRRTSGMGRDEQFF
abundance: .; v_gene: TRBV7-2; d_gene: TRBD2; j_gene: TRBJ2-1; CDR3nt: TGTGCCAGCAGCTTGGTAGCGGGACAATACAATGAGCAGTTCTTC; CDR3aa: CASSLVAGQYNEQFF
abundance: few; v_gene: TRBV25-1; d_gene: .; j_gene: TRBJ1-1; CDR3nt: TGTGCCAGCAGTGAATATGGGAATGAAGCTTTCTTT; CDR3aa: CASSEYGNEAFF
abundance: few; v_gene: TRBV7-2; d_gene: TRBD1; j_gene: TRBJ2-2; CDR3nt: TGTGCCAGCAGCTTAGCGCGAGTCAGACAGGGGGTCACCGGGGAGCTGTTTTTT; CDR3aa: CASSLARVRQGVTGELFF